The entry that follows covers one T cell receptor beta chain sequence. This clone was found once. Its antigen is unknown. No per-base quality is available; no much larger clone lies one base away. This specimen comes from a study of tumor-infiltrating lymphocytes in localized non-small cell lung cancer (TCRdb year 2021). General notes on the study: Patients whose samples were collected after neoadjuvant chemotherapy, as well as both smokers and never-smokers and several histologies, were included in the cohort. Each patient provided resected tumor tissue plus uninvolved lung tissue from the same patient, with the uninvolved lung tissue described as non-adjacent to the tumor. The same patients underwent several integrated assays, with TCR sequencing performed together with flow cytometry, multiplex immunofluorescence, RNA-seq, exome sequencing and proteomics. The overall ICON cohort was composed of around 150 surgical patients with localized non-small cell lung cancer whose tumors were resected. A total of some 55 patients were part of the paired comparison of immunoSEQ T-cell fraction between tumor and uninvolved lung.

ICON enrollment began in April 2016, and the last patient was enrolled in September 2018. From a subcohort of some 76 patients, fresh tumor and matched uninvolved tissue were collected for in-depth immune analyses, including TCR sequencing. DNA isolated from bulk tissue, without cell sorting, was used for TCR sequencing. Trimming removed 0 bases from V and 2 bases from J, leaving 13 bases between the germline ends. Per the germline V gene, SGHRS is the CDR1 and YFSETQ is the CDR2. Measured from the cysteine to the phenylalanine, the CDR3 is 16 residues long. The read is trimmed to its CDR3 DNA, 48 bases read in frame from base 1. The immunoSEQ assay used for TCR sequencing gave the T-cell fraction in both tumor and uninvolved lung tissue. In the paper's pipeline: In the survival analysis, patients were divided into a high T-cell fraction group (upper tertile) and a low T-cell fraction group (lower two tertiles), and the two groups were compared using a log-rank test. Paired tumor versus uninvolved lung differences in T-cell fraction were tested with a signed-rank test. TCRdb limited this immuneACCESS table to in-frame rearrangements with V and J called. A share of clones is missing; checked studies link under half to unresolved V genes, and the rest is unexplained. V and J calls and clone size come straight from that table; D and trimming were deduced from the DNA. The sample table lists 20,000 to 30,000 clones, less than 70% of them with a count of one. Roughly 15% of the sample goes to the ten largest clones.

Here is what the overall study found, with its caveats: Because assay coverage varied across patients depending on available tissue quantity, TCR sequencing was performed for only a subset of the cohort. Because different pieces of the same tissue were used for different assays, technical variation could not be separated from intratumor heterogeneity. TCRbeta sequencing supported higher T cell infiltration in tumors than in uninvolved lung tissue, consistent with immunofluorescence CD3 counts. TCR-derived T-cell fraction did not differ between the flow cytometry-defined immunotypes IM1 (good prognosis) and IM2 (poor prognosis). Tumor T-cell fraction from TCR sequencing was not associated with recurrence-free survival (p = 0.61).

This receptor was identified in a human donor with non-small cell lung cancer. This chain is built from TRBV5-1 and TRBJ2-3; a weak D assignment points to TRBD2 (6 bases agree). Sequencing was done on a sample of lung tumor tissue. At the DNA level, the sequence is TGCGCCAGCAGCTTGGGGCTAGCGACATACACAGATACGCAGTATTTT. The translation is CASSLGLATYTDTQYF.